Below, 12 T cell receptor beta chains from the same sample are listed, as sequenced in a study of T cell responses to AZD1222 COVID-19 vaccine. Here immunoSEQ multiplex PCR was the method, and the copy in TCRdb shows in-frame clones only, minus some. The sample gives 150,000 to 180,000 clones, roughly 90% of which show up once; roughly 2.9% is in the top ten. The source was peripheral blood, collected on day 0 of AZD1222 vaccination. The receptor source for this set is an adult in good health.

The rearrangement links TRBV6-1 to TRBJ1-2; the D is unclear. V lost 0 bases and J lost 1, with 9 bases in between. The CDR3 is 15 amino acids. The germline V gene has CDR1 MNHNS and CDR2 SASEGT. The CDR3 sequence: CASSEARQSNYGYTF. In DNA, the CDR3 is TGTGCCAGCAGTGAAGCGCGTCAGAGTAACTATGGCTACACCTTC.

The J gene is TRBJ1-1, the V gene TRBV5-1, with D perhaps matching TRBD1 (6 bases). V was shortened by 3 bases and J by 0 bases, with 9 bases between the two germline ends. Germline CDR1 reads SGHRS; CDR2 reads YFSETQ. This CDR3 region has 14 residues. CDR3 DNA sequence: TGCGCCAGCAGCTCGGACAGCATGAACACTGAAGCTTTCTTT. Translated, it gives CASSSDSMNTEAFF.

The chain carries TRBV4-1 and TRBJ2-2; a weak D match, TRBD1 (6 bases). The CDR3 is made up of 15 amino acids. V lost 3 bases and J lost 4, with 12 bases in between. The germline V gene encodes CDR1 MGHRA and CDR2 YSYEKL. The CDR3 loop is CASSQGAVGTGELFF. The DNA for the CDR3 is TGCGCCAGCAGCCAGGGGGCGGTCGGCACCGGGGAGCTGTTTTTT.

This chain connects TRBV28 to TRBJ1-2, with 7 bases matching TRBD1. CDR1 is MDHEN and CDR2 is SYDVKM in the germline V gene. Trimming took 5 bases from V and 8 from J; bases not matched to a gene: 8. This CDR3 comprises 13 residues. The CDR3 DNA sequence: TGTGCCAGCAGTGACCAGGGGGGTTTCGGCTACACCTTC. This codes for CASSDQGGFGYTF.

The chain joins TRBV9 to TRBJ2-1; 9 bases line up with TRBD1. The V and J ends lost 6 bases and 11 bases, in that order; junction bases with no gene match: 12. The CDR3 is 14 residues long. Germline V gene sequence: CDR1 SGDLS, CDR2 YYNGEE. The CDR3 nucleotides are TGTGCCAGCACCTACCGGGACAGGGACGAGAAGCAGTTCTTC. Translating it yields CASTYRDRDEKQFF.

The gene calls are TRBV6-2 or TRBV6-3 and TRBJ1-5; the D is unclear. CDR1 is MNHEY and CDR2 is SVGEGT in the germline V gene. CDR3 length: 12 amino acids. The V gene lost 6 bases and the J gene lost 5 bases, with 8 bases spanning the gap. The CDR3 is CASSWEDQPQHF. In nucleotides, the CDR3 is TGTGCCAGCAGCTGGGAGGATCAGCCCCAGCATTTT.

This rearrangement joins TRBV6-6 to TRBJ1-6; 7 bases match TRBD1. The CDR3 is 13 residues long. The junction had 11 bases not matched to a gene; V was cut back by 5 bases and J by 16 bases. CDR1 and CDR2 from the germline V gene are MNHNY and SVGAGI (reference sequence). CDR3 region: CASSETGPLPLHF. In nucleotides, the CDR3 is TGTGCCAGCAGTGAGACAGGGCCCTTACCTCTCCACTTT.

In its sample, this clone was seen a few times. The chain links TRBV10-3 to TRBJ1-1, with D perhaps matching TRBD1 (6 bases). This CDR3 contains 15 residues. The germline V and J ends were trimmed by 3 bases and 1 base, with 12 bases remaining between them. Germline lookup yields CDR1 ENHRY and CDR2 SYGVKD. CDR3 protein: CAISDSVQGNTEAFF. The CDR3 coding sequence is TGTGCCATCAGTGATTCGGTACAGGGGAACACTGAAGCTTTCTTT.

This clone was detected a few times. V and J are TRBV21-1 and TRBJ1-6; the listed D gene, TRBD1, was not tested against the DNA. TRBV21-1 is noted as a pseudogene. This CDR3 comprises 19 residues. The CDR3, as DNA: TGTGCCAGCAGCAAATCGGGGAACAGACAGGGGGCGATTAATTCACCCCTCCACTTT. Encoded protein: CASSKSGNRQGAINSPLHF.

The CDR3 loop is CASSKTGGVGTEAFF. Here the CDR3 DNA reads TGTGCCAGTAGTAAGACAGGGGGTGTTGGCACTGAAGCTTTCTTT. The rearrangement links TRBV19 to TRBJ1-1; 9 nucleotides agree with TRBD1. This CDR3 spans 15 amino acids. Germline V gene lookup returns CDR1 LNHDA and CDR2 SQIVND (reference sequence). Trimming cost V 4 bases and J 4 bases; bases outside gene matches: 7.

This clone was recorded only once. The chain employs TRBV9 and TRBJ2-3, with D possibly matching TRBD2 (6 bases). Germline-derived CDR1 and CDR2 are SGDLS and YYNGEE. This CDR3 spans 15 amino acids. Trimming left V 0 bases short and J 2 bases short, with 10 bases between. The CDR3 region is CASSVDSGYTDTQYF. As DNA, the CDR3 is TGTGCCAGCAGCGTAGACAGCGGGTACACAGATACGCAGTATTTT. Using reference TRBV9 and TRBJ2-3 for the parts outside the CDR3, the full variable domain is DSGVTQTPKHLITATGQRVTLRCSPRSGDLSVYWYQQSLDQGLQFLIQYYNGEERAKGNILERFSAQQFPDLHSELNLSSLELGDSALYFCASSVDSGYTDTQYFGPGTRLTVL.

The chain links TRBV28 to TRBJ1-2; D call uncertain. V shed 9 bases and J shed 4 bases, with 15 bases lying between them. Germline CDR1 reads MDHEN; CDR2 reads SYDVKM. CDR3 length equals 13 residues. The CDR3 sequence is CASRREFPYGYTF. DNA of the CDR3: TGTGCCAGTCGGAGGGAGTTCCCCTATGGCTACACCTTC.